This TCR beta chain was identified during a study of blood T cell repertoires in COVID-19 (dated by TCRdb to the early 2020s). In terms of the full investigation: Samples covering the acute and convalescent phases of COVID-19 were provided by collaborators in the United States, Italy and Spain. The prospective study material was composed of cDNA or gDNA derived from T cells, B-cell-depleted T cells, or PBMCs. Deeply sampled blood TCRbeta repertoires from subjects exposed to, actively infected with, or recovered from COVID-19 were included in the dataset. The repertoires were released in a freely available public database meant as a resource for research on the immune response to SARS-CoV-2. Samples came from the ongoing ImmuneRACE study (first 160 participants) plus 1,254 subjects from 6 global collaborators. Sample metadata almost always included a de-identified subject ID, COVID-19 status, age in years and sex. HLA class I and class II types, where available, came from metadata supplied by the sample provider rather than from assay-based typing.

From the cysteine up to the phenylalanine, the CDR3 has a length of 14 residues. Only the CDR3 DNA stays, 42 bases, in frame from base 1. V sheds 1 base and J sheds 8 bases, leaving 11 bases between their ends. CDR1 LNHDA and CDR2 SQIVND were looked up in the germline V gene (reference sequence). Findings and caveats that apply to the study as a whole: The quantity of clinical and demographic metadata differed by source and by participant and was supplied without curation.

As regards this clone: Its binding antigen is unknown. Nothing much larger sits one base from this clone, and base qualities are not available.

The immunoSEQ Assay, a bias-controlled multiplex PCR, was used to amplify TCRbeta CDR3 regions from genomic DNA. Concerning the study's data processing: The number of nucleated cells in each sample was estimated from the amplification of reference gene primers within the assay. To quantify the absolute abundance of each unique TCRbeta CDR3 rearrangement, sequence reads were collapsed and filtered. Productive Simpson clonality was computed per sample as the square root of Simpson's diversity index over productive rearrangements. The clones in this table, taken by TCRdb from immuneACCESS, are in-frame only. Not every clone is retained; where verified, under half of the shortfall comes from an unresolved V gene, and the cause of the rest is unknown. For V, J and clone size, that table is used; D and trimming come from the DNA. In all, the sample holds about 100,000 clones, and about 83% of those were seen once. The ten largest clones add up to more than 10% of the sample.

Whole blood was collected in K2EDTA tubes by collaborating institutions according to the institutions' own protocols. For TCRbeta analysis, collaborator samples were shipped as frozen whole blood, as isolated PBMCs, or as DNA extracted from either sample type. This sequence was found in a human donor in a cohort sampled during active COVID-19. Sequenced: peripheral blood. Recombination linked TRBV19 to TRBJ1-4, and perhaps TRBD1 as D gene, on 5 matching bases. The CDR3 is CASSIGRAAEKLFF. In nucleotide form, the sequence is TGTGCCAGTAGTATAGGCAGGGCTGCGGAAAAACTGTTTTTT.